One and the same sample provided the 2 T cell receptor beta chains below, sequenced in a study of CD8 T cells in ankylosing spondylitis. Study-level findings and limits: What appeared characteristic of ankylosing spondylitis blood was a TCR beta motif of eight highly homologous variants.

The antigens of these receptors remain unknown. TCRdb analysed the 5' RACE reads with MiXCR anew, one entry per CDR3 protein. The profile shows hundreds of thousands of distinct CDR3 sequences, about 15% of them singletons. The material sequenced was blood, either unsorted or a sorted T cell fraction (not recorded which). The receptors were sampled from a male donor with ankylosing spondylitis.

This clonotype was counted between two and nine times. The chain links TRBV5-1 to TRBJ2-3; D could derive from TRBD1 or TRBD2 (6 bases each). Per the germline V gene, CDR1 is SGHRS and CDR2 is YFSETQ. Trimming shortened V by 3 bases and J by 0 bases, and 11 bases separated the two germline ends. This CDR3 region has 15 residues. The CDR3 DNA reads TGCGCCAGCAGCTCCCGGGGGCCGAGCACAGATACGCAGTATTTT. Translated, it gives CASSSRGPSTDTQYF.

This clonotype has a single count. This rearrangement joins TRBV2 to TRBJ1-5; D is unclear. The CDR3 contains 16 residues. V lost 5 bases to trimming and J lost 0 bases, with 14 bases between them. CDR1 SNHLY and CDR2 FYNNEI come from the germline V gene. The CDR3 loop is CASSSQTGISNQPQHF. For the CDR3, the DNA is TGTGCCAGCAGTTCCCAGACTGGAATTAGCAATCAGCCCCAGCATTTT.